One TCR beta chain is described in this entry. This entry belongs to a study of T cell responses to AZD1222 COVID-19 vaccine. At the level of the study: Second doses that came at about 4 or about 12 weeks were put together.

Germline V gene data show CDR1 as MDHEN and CDR2 as SYDVKM. The V gene end was trimmed by 5 bases and the J gene end by 11 bases; junction bases not matched to a gene: 10. The CDR3 covers 15 residues. TCRdb's copy holds only in-frame clones and misses some; the assay was immunoSEQ multiplex PCR. The table lists about 85,000 clones, around 85% of them singletons. This receptor was obtained from an adult in good health. V and J are TRBV28 and TRBJ1-4; the match to TRBD1 covers 11 bases. This specimen was peripheral blood, taken on day 0 of AZD1222 vaccination. CDR3 protein: CASSPLGQGVGKLFF. The DNA of the CDR3 is TGTGCCAGCAGTCCCTTGGGACAGGGGGTTGGGAAACTGTTTTTT.